Each of the 25 T cell receptor beta chains below was sequenced from the same sample in a study of response to subunit inactivated influenza vaccine. TCRdb analysed the RT-PCR reads with MiXCR anew, one entry per CDR3 protein. The data show roughly 700,000 distinct CDR3 sequences, roughly 13% seen once. The sequencing here drew on PBMCs from blood, taken roughly 2 weeks before vaccination. These receptors were obtained from a man aged 45 to 65 who received an inactivated influenza vaccine.

This clonotype was counted between two and nine times. The J gene is TRBJ2-7, the V gene TRBV2; D is perhaps TRBD2 (6 bases). V lost 5 bases and J 3 bases, leaving 11 bases between the germline ends. There are 13 residues in the CDR3. Per germline, CDR1 SNHLY and CDR2 FYNNEI. The CDR3 here is CASSLAPHYEQYF. The CDR3 DNA follows: TGTGCCAGCAGTCTAGCGCCACACTACGAGCAGTACTTC.

This clonotype was seen at least ten times. The chain is built from TRBV15 and TRBJ1-1, with unresolved D. The length of the CDR3 is 12 residues. Trimming pared 3 bases from V and 5 bases from J, leaving 7 bases between. Germline loops: CDR1 LNHNV, CDR2 YYDKDF (reference sequence). The DNA for the CDR3 is TGTGCCACCAGCAGGGATTTGACTGAAGCTTTCTTT. It encodes CATSRDLTEAFF. Combining the CDR3 with reference TRBV15 and TRBJ1-1 gives the whole variable domain DAMVIQNPRYQVTQFGKPVTLSCSQTLNHNVMYWYQQKSSQAPKLLFHYYDKDFNNEADTPDNFQSRRPNTSFCFLDIRSPGLGDTAMYLCATSRDLTEAFFGQGTRLTVV.

V gene TRBV20-1 combines with J gene TRBJ2-3, with no clear D. The germline V gene has CDR1 DFQATT and CDR2 SNEGSKA (reference sequence). CDR3 size: 12 residues. The ends were cut back, 4 bases at V and 8 bases at J, with 13 bases in the middle. CDR3 loop: CSATTNWGTQYF. The CDR3 DNA reads TGCAGTGCTACAACGAATTGGGGTACGCAGTATTTT.

This clonotype was counted only a few times. The chain recombines TRBV20-1 with TRBJ2-4, with no clear D. Germline CDR1 is DFQATT and CDR2 is SNEGSKA (reference sequence). Trimming took 3 bases from V and 7 from J, leaving 7 bases between them. The CDR3 is 11 amino acids. The DNA of the CDR3 is TGCAGTGCTAGTTTCGGGAACATTCAGTACTTC. This encodes CSASFGNIQYF.

The V gene is TRBV20-1, the J gene TRBJ1-2, with D unresolved. Trimming removed 0 bases from V and 2 bases from J, with 10 bases in between. Germline loops: CDR1 DFQATT, CDR2 SNEGSKA (reference sequence). CDR3 length equals 14 residues. The CDR3 DNA sequence: TGCAGTGCTAGAGATGGACGGGGAAACTATGGCTACACCTTC. Translated: CSARDGRGNYGYTF.

In this sample, this clonotype turned up many times. The gene calls are TRBV29-1 and TRBJ2-3; 8 bases align to TRBD1. The trim removed 4 bases at V and 4 bases at J, leaving 4 bases unmatched. This CDR3 has 13 residues. The V gene's germline CDR1 is SQVTM and CDR2 ANQGSEA. The CDR3 sequence: CSVGTGPADTQYF. CDR3 DNA: TGCAGCGTTGGGACAGGGCCCGCAGATACGCAGTATTTT.

Here the CDR3 DNA reads TGCAGTGCAAACGTCGGACAATTGAACATTCAGTACTTC. Translated: CSANVGQLNIQYF. The V gene is TRBV20-1, the J gene TRBJ2-4; a weak D match, TRBD1 (5 bases). The CDR3 runs to 13 residues. The germline CDR1 and CDR2 sequences are DFQATT and SNEGSKA (reference sequence). Deletions cut 6 bases from V and 7 bases from J, with 16 bases between.

This clonotype has more than one count but fewer than ten. The CDR3 DNA is TGTGCCAGCTCACCTTCCGGGACAGGGTCCGAGCAGTACTTC. It codes for CASSPSGTGSEQYF. The chain joins TRBV18 to TRBJ2-7, with 9 positions matching TRBD1. The V gene's germline CDR1 is KGHSH and CDR2 LQKENI. Unmatched junction bases numbered 6, after V lost 3 bases and J lost 6 bases. The CDR3 consists of 14 residues.

This clonotype was observed at least ten times. The chain is built from TRBV20-1 and TRBJ2-3, with 7 bases fitting TRBD1. Germline V gives CDR1 DFQATT, CDR2 SNEGSKA (reference sequence). The CDR3 totals 15 residues. With V trimmed by 5 bases and J by 6 bases, 14 bases remained unmatched. The CDR3 here is CSAPSQEGQLDTQYF. The CDR3 DNA sequence: TGCAGTGCTCCCTCCCAAGAGGGACAGCTCGATACGCAGTATTTT.

As concerns this clonotype: One end of the junction is discordant with germline, which a read error may explain. The chain is built from TRBV7-7 and TRBJ1-5; D is unclear. The CDR3 sequence is 14 residues long. Germline loops: CDR1 SSHAT, CDR2 FNYEAQ (reference sequence). The CDR3 reads CASSLDEGNQPQHF. In DNA, the CDR3 is TGTGCTAGCAGCTTGGACGAGGGCAATCAGCCCCAGCATTTT.

The chain employs TRBV6-1 and TRBJ1-1, with TRBD1 as a possible D gene (6 bases). V shed 7 bases and J shed 5 bases, with 20 bases lying between them. Germline V gene data show CDR1 as MNHNS and CDR2 as SASEGT. CDR3 length: 15 amino acids. CDR3 coding DNA: TGTGCCAGCACGAAGGGGGGAAACCTGGGGACTGAAGCTTTCTTT. It encodes CASTKGGNLGTEAFF.

CDR3 sequence (DNA): TGTGCCAGCAGTTACTTTCAAGGGACAGGGAGGAAAGAGACCCAGTACTTC. It codes for CASSYFQGTGRKETQYF. The chain has TRBV6-5 and TRBJ2-5, with 9 nucleotides matching TRBD1. From germline, CDR1 is MNHEY and CDR2 SVGAGI. V was clipped by 1 base and J by 3 bases; unmatched bases: 9. The length of the CDR3 is 17 residues.

This clonotype was recorded a few times. The J gene is TRBJ1-5, the V gene TRBV6-1, with 7 nucleotides matching TRBD1. The CDR3 is 20 amino acids. The V gene end was trimmed by 2 bases and the J gene end by 2 bases; junction bases not matched to a gene: 18. CDR1 MNHNS and CDR2 SASEGT come from the germline V gene. The CDR3 bases are TGTGCCAGCAGTGAACCCCTGTTCAATGGGGAGGGGGCGGGCAATCAGCCCCAGCATTTT. Translation gives CASSEPLFNGEGAGNQPQHF.

This clonotype was recorded a few times. This chain links TRBV7-9 with TRBJ2-4; 8 bases match TRBD2. This CDR3 region has 13 residues. V lost 5 bases, J lost 7 bases, and 4 bases stayed unmatched. CDR1 and CDR2 from the germline V gene are SEHNR and FQNEAQ (reference sequence). The CDR3 bases are TGTGCCAGCAGCCCAGGGACTAGGAACATTCAGTACTTC. Its translation is CASSPGTRNIQYF.

This clonotype was counted between two and nine times. The chain employs TRBV4-2 and TRBJ2-6; D remains ambiguous. This CDR3 region has 16 residues. Between the trimmed V and J ends, which lost 0 bases and 3 bases, there was a span of 9 bases. Germline CDR1 and CDR2: LGHNA and YNFKEQ. For the CDR3, the DNA is TGTGCCAGCAGCCAAGATCGGCAGTTTGGGGCCAACGTCCTGACTTTC. Translating it yields CASSQDRQFGANVLTF.

The chain uses TRBV6-4 and TRBJ2-1; TRBD2 matches 8 bases. V shed 3 bases, J shed 8 bases, and the junction held 6 bases outside the gene matches. CDR3 length: 14 residues. Germline CDR1 and CDR2: MRHNA and SNTAGT. In nucleotides, the CDR3 is TGTGCCAGCAGTGAGAGCGGGAGTGGCTATGAGCAGTTCTTC. The encoded protein is CASSESGSGYEQFF.

This clonotype occurred a few times. The chain links TRBV18 to TRBJ2-1; 10 bases agree with TRBD2. Germline V gives CDR1 KGHSH, CDR2 LQKENI. This CDR3 spans 15 amino acids. Germline trimming cut 3 bases from V and 12 bases from J; bases unmatched to any gene: 11. This CDR3 reads CASSPLAGDPLGQFF. For the CDR3, the DNA is TGTGCCAGCTCACCCCTAGCGGGAGACCCCCTTGGGCAGTTCTTC.

CDR3 sequence: CAWSVLATDTQYF. CDR3 in DNA: TGTGCCTGGAGTGTACTAGCAACAGATACGCAGTATTTT. The V gene is TRBV30, the J gene TRBJ2-3, with D possibly matching TRBD2 (6 bases). Germline CDR1 GTSNPN, CDR2 SVGIG (reference sequence). V lost 0 bases to trimming and J lost 3 bases, with 7 bases between them. This CDR3 region has 13 residues.

This CDR3 reads CASSVTSNQPQHF. Written as DNA, the CDR3 is TGTGCCAGCAGTGTGACTAGCAATCAGCCCCAGCATTTT. The chain recombines TRBV6-1 with TRBJ1-5, with D hard to call. V dropped 4 bases and J dropped 0 bases, with 4 bases sitting between them. This CDR3 comprises 13 residues. The germline V gene encodes CDR1 MNHNS and CDR2 SASEGT.

The table lists this clonotype with a few counts. The chain links TRBV27 to TRBJ2-5, with 7 bases fitting TRBD2. Germline loops: CDR1 MNHEY, CDR2 SMNVEV (reference sequence). CDR3 length equals 14 residues. The V segment lost 4 bases and the J segment 5 bases; nucleotides outside the gene matches: 7. CDR3 protein: CASSWSGGSETQYF. In DNA form, the CDR3 reads TGTGCCAGCAGTTGGTCGGGGGGTTCGGAGACCCAGTACTTC.

The chain has TRBV29-1 and TRBJ1-1; D call uncertain. The length of the CDR3 is 12 residues. From germline, CDR1 is SQVTM and CDR2 ANQGSEA. V dropped 4 bases and J dropped 6 bases, with 12 bases sitting between them. The CDR3 loop reads CSVGEGRAEAFF. The CDR3, as DNA: TGCAGCGTTGGGGAGGGTAGGGCTGAAGCTTTCTTT.

This clonotype was detected a few times. The rearrangement links TRBV29-1 to TRBJ1-1, with TRBD1 identical over 7 bases. In germline, CDR1 is SQVTM, CDR2 ANQGSEA. The CDR3 runs 13 residues. Losses at the gene ends were 7 bases for V and 2 bases for J; bases not matched to a gene: 7. CDR3: CSGRGTVNTEAFF. CDR3 nucleotide sequence: TGCAGCGGGCGCGGGACAGTAAACACTGAAGCTTTCTTT.

This clonotype was found a few times. V is TRBV20-1 and J is TRBJ1-1; D unresolved. The CDR3 is made up of 14 amino acids. Germline CDR1 reads DFQATT; CDR2 reads SNEGSKA (reference sequence). V was clipped by 8 bases and J by 2 bases, with 18 bases between them. The CDR3 DNA follows: TGCAGTCCCAAGGGAGGCAGGCAAAACACTGAAGCTTTCTTT. It is translated as CSPKGGRQNTEAFF.

A few counts support this clonotype. V is TRBV2 and J is TRBJ2-1; 8 bases agree with TRBD1. CDR1 and CDR2 (germline): SNHLY, FYNNEI. This CDR3 spans 16 amino acids. V lost 7 bases, J lost 2 bases, and 10 bases stayed unmatched. This chain's CDR3 is CASTYRDRTPYNEQFF. The CDR3 DNA is TGTGCCAGCACCTACCGGGACAGGACACCCTACAATGAGCAGTTCTTC.

J is TRBJ2-7 and V is TRBV5-1, with TRBD2 as a possible D gene (6 bases). The CDR3 is made up of 14 amino acids. The germline gives CDR1 SGHRS, CDR2 YFSETQ. Deletions cut 4 bases from V and 2 bases from J, with 13 bases between. The CDR3 nucleotides read TGCGCCAGCAGCCCGGGAGAGGGAGCCTACGAGCAGTACTTC. Translated: CASSPGEGAYEQYF.